Reported below is one TCR beta chain. Which antigen it targets is not known. Base qualities are not provided; no much larger clone lies one nucleotide away. This sample stems from a study of blood T cell repertoires in COVID-19 (dated by TCRdb to about 2020). Turning to the overall study: Samples covering the acute and convalescent phases of COVID-19 were provided by collaborators in the United States, Italy and Spain. The dataset comprised deeply sampled blood TCRbeta repertoires from subjects exposed to, actively infected with, or recovered from COVID-19. Nearly every sample came with metadata listing a de-identified subject ID, COVID-19 status, age in years and sex. Samples came from the ongoing ImmuneRACE study (first 160 participants) plus 1,254 subjects from 6 global collaborators. The repertoires were made available in a free public database intended to serve as a resource for research on the immune response to SARS-CoV-2. The material from the prospective study consisted of cDNA or gDNA derived from T cells, B-cell-depleted T cells, or PBMCs. Where HLA class I and class II types were available, the types were taken from metadata supplied by the sample provider, not from assay-based typing.

Overall study results and their limits: Clinical and demographic metadata were provided uncurated, with the amount varying by source and participant.

Whole blood was collected in K2EDTA tubes by collaborating institutions according to the institutions' own protocols. Collaborator samples were shipped for TCRbeta analysis as frozen whole blood, isolated PBMCs, or DNA extracted from either sample type. Looking up the germline V gene yields CDR1 SNHLY and CDR2 FYNNEI. There are 12 amino acids in the CDR3, from cysteine to phenylalanine inclusive. The kept DNA is CDR3 alone, 36 bases in frame from the first base. V and J are truncated by 6 bases and 0 bases respectively, leaving an intervening sequence of 4 bases. TCRbeta CDR3 regions were amplified from genomic DNA by means of the immunoSEQ Assay, a bias-controlled multiplex PCR. Regarding the original processing steps: Nucleated cell counts per sample were estimated from amplification of reference gene primers within the assay. To quantify the absolute abundance of each unique TCRbeta CDR3 rearrangement, sequence reads were collapsed and filtered. For each sample, productive Simpson clonality was calculated by taking the square root of Simpson's diversity index across productive rearrangements. In its TCRdb copy, this immuneACCESS table keeps in-frame sequences only and misses some clones. Where compared with another copy, unresolved V genes explain less than half of these, and the others have no known cause. The DNA gave D and trimming, while V, J and clone size come from that table. For this sample the table gives about 170,000 clones, of which 80% to 85% were detected only once. In total, the top ten clones hold roughly 2.9% of the sample.

The sequence joins TRBV2 to TRBJ2-3; no D gene is confidently identified. This sequence originates from a woman between 55 and 75 years old with acute or convalescent COVID-19. Material: peripheral blood. The CDR3 amino acid sequence is: CASSFSTDTQYF. The sequence in DNA is TGTGCCAGCAGCTTCAGCACAGATACGCAGTATTTT.